Following are 25 T cell receptor beta chains from one sample sequenced in a study of a mutant IDH1 vaccine in newly diagnosed glioma. The data were produced by immunoSEQ multiplex PCR, yet TCRdb's version contains in-frame clones alone and is incomplete. The table lists about 94,000 clones, about 90% of them singletons. These receptors' antigens are unknown. This sample's time point: week 47, end of study. Doses comprised 300 ug of mutant IDH1 20-mer peptide each, plus topical imiquimod. This specimen was PBMCs, taken from a glioma patient whose treatment included an IDH1 peptide vaccine. These receptors all stem from a woman in her fifties or sixties with glioma.

V and J are TRBV4-1 and TRBJ1-5; maybe TRBD1 (6 bases). The germline V gene encodes CDR1 MGHRA and CDR2 YSYEKL. The germline V and J ends were trimmed by 0 bases and 4 bases, with 10 bases remaining between them. The CDR3 spans 15 residues. Here the CDR3 DNA reads TGCGCCAGCAGCCAAGAGACAGGTCGGAATCAGCCCCAGCATTTT. This gives the protein CASSQETGRNQPQHF.

The rearrangement links TRBV18 to TRBJ2-7; TRBD1 or TRBD2 may be the D gene (5 bases each). V lost 3 bases to trimming and J lost 2 bases, with 14 bases between them. Looked up from germline, CDR1 is KGHSH and CDR2 is LQKENI. CDR3 length equals 15 residues. The CDR3 nucleotides read TGTGCCAGCTCACCTTCGGGACCACCAACCTACGAGCAGTACTTC. Translated, it gives CASSPSGPPTYEQYF.

This chain joins TRBV12-5 and TRBJ1-1; D call uncertain. CDR3 length: 12 residues. V lost 1 base to trimming and J lost 11 bases, with 11 bases between them. CDR1 is LGHNT, CDR2 FRNRAP, per germline. The CDR3 reads CASGLEGSRAFF. CDR3 nucleotides: TGTGCTAGTGGTTTGGAGGGCAGTAGGGCTTTCTTT.

In the case of this clone: Other DNA sequences in the sample encode the same CDR3. The chain recombines TRBV19 with TRBJ1-1, with D unclear. CDR3 length: 13 amino acids. The ends were cut back, 7 bases at V and 2 bases at J, with 11 bases in the middle. Germline V gene lookup returns CDR1 LNHDA and CDR2 SQIVND (reference sequence). The DNA of the CDR3 is TGTGCCAGTACGGAAACACGAAACACTGAAGCTTTCTTT. Protein product: CASTETRNTEAFF.

The chain carries TRBV4-1 and TRBJ2-1, with D possibly TRBD2 on 5 matching bases. Trimming took 0 bases from V and 9 from J, leaving 12 bases between them. The CDR3 runs to 14 residues. Per the germline V gene, CDR1 is MGHRA and CDR2 is YSYEKL. This chain's CDR3 is CASSQDLRAVEQFF. The CDR3, as DNA: TGCGCCAGCAGCCAAGATTTGAGGGCTGTTGAGCAGTTCTTC.

The chain combines TRBV5-1 with TRBJ2-3, with 7 bases lining up with TRBD2. This CDR3 comprises 15 residues. Germline assignment: CDR1 SGHRS and CDR2 YFSETQ. With V trimmed by 3 bases and J by 4 bases, 8 bases remained unmatched. The CDR3 reads CASSSGAGVPDTQYF. CDR3 nucleotide sequence: TGCGCCAGCAGCTCGGGCGCGGGAGTCCCAGATACGCAGTATTTT.

This clone was detected once. V usage is TRBV7-9 and J usage is TRBJ1-1; unclear D gene. Deletions cut 2 bases from V and 5 bases from J, with 9 bases between. The CDR3 length is 13 residues. CDR1 is SEHNR and CDR2 is FQNEAQ in the germline V gene (reference sequence). The CDR3 sequence: CASSLMGNTEAFF. The CDR3 DNA is TGTGCCAGCAGCTTAATGGGGAATACTGAAGCTTTCTTT.

The gene calls are TRBV5-1 and TRBJ1-3, with D hard to call. The CDR3 runs to 14 residues. CDR1 and CDR2 from the germline V gene are SGHRS and YFSETQ. Trimming pared 0 bases from V and 6 bases from J, leaving 10 bases between. The CDR3 nucleotides read TGCGCCAGCAGCTTGGCAGTGGATGAAAACACCATATATTTT. It yields the protein CASSLAVDENTIYF.

The chain links TRBV2 to TRBJ2-7, with no clear D. This CDR3 has 14 amino acids. From germline, CDR1 is SNHLY and CDR2 FYNNEI. Trimming took off 0 bases at V and 2 bases at J, with 8 bases between the two ends. The CDR3 DNA reads as TGTGCCAGCAGTGAAGCCGGCTTAACCTACGAGCAGTACTTC. It translates to CASSEAGLTYEQYF.

This chain connects TRBV4-2 to TRBJ2-7, with 12 positions matching TRBD1. The CDR3 runs 16 residues. Trimming cost V 4 bases and J 3 bases; bases outside gene matches: 7. The V gene's germline CDR1 is LGHNA and CDR2 YNFKEQ. The CDR3 sequence: CASSPGQGAHGYEQYF. The CDR3 nucleotides read TGTGCCAGCAGCCCGGGACAGGGGGCGCATGGCTACGAGCAGTACTTC.

This chain links TRBV4-1 with TRBJ1-2; a weak D match, TRBD1 (6 bases). The CDR3 has 14 residues. Trimming took off 1 base at V and 7 bases at J, with 13 bases between the two ends. Germline V gene sequence: CDR1 MGHRA, CDR2 YSYEKL. DNA for the CDR3: TGCGCCAGCAGCCAAGTGGGCAGGGGAATTGGCTACACCTTC. Amino acid sequence: CASSQVGRGIGYTF.

This clone was detected only a few times. The rearrangement links TRBV6-6 to TRBJ2-3; 7 bases align to TRBD2. Germline CDR1 is MNHNY and CDR2 is SVGAGI (reference sequence). V gave up 6 bases and J gave up 4 bases; unmatched junction bases: 7. The CDR3 is 14 amino acids. CDR3 nucleotide sequence: TGTGCCAGCAGAAGGGCGGGAGAGGCAGATACGCAGTATTTT. Its translation: CASRRAGEADTQYF.

The sample holds one count of this clone. This chain connects TRBV6-5 to TRBJ2-5, with 7 bases aligning to TRBD1. From germline, CDR1 is MNHEY and CDR2 SVGAGI. Trimming at V came to 2 bases and at J to 5 bases, leaving 8 bases not matched to a gene. The CDR3 contains 15 residues. Written as DNA, the CDR3 is TGTGCCAGCAGTTACAGGTCAGGGGGAATGGAGACCCAGTACTTC. Encoded protein: CASSYRSGGMETQYF.

J is TRBJ2-1 and V is TRBV7-9, with a weak D call TRBD1 (6 bases). V was trimmed by 7 bases and J by 1 base, leaving 14 bases between them. Per germline, CDR1 SEHNR and CDR2 FQNEAQ (reference sequence). The CDR3 extends over 15 amino acids. CDR3: CASTRQDLSYNEQFF. CDR3 nucleotide sequence: TGTGCCAGCACCCGACAGGACCTGTCCTACAATGAGCAGTTCTTC.

This clone was seen a few times. The rearrangement links TRBV6-1 to TRBJ1-2; perhaps TRBD1 as D (6 bases). Germline V gives CDR1 MNHNS, CDR2 SASEGT. Trimming cost V 8 bases and J 4 bases, with 17 bases left between them. This CDR3 comprises 14 residues. Here the CDR3 DNA reads TGTGCCAGCGGGAGGACAGCCTACGCCTATGGCTACACCTTC. It codes for CASGRTAYAYGYTF.

This rearrangement joins TRBV29-1 to TRBJ1-1; D perhaps matches TRBD1 (6 bases). The CDR3 sequence is 14 residues long. V was cut by 5 bases and J by 0 bases, with 13 bases left in between. Germline-derived CDR1 and CDR2 are SQVTM and ANQGSEA. DNA of the CDR3: TGCAGCGTTTTACCGGGACAAGTGAACACTGAAGCTTTCTTT. As protein: CSVLPGQVNTEAFF.

The V call is TRBV5-1, the J call TRBJ1-4; 8 bases agree with TRBD1. The CDR3 runs to 16 residues. The V segment lost 4 bases and the J segment 7 bases; nucleotides outside the gene matches: 12. Germline V gene data show CDR1 as SGHRS and CDR2 as YFSETQ. For the CDR3, the DNA is TGCGCCAGCAGCCAAGGACAGGGTGCTATACGTGAAAAACTGTTTTTT. Translating it yields CASSQGQGAIREKLFF.

The chain employs TRBV5-1 and TRBJ2-5, with unresolved D. The J call may be faulty, since TRBJ2-7 better matches the DNA end. CDR1 is SGHRS and CDR2 is YFSETQ in the germline V gene. The CDR3 length is 11 residues. The DNA for the CDR3 is TGCGCCAGCAAGAATGGCGACGAGCAGTACTTC. Translated: CASKNGDEQYF.

CDR3 nucleotide sequence: TGCGCCAGCAGCCAAGACTGGGGAACGCAGTATTTT. It encodes CASSQDWGTQYF. The chain links TRBV4-1 to TRBJ2-3; D is unclear. The CDR3 covers 12 residues. V was cut by 0 bases and J by 9 bases, with 7 bases left in between. Looked up from germline, CDR1 is MGHRA and CDR2 is YSYEKL.

V gene TRBV27 combines with J gene TRBJ2-1; D tentatively reads TRBD1 or TRBD2 (5 bases each). CDR1 and CDR2 from the germline V gene are MNHEY and SMNVEV (reference sequence). V was cut by 8 bases and J by 12 bases, with 14 bases left in between. This CDR3 contains 11 residues. CDR3 bases: TGTGCCAGCCTAGGGACCCAGGGGCAGTTCTTC. It yields the protein CASLGTQGQFF.

The J gene is TRBJ2-2, the V gene TRBV27; D gene uncertain. The V end lost 4 bases, the J end lost 6 bases, and 3 bases lay between the germline ends. The CDR3 is 11 amino acids. Looked up from germline, CDR1 is MNHEY and CDR2 is SMNVEV (reference sequence). CDR3 DNA: TGTGCCAGCAGTTATTCCGGGGAGCTGTTTTTT. It is translated as CASSYSGELFF.

This chain joins TRBV30 and TRBJ2-6; D call uncertain. V lost 4 bases and J lost 0, with 7 bases in between. CDR3 length equals 14 residues. CDR1 and CDR2 from the germline V gene are GTSNPN and SVGIG (reference sequence). The chain's CDR3 is CAWKAVSGANVLTF. CDR3 nucleotides: TGTGCCTGGAAGGCCGTCTCTGGGGCCAACGTCCTGACTTTC.

The rearrangement joins TRBV27 to TRBJ2-7; 12 positions match TRBD2. The germline CDR1 and CDR2 sequences are MNHEY and SMNVEV (reference sequence). Germline trimming cut 6 bases from V and 7 bases from J; bases unmatched to any gene: 7. The length of the CDR3 is 14 residues. CDR3 in amino acids: CASRTSGSVGEQYF. The CDR3, as DNA: TGTGCCAGCAGGACTAGCGGGAGTGTGGGGGAGCAGTACTTC.

V gene TRBV18 combines with J gene TRBJ1-2; D ambiguous. V gave up 3 bases and J gave up 4 bases, with 9 bases separating them. The CDR3 is 13 residues long. The V gene's germline CDR1 is KGHSH and CDR2 LQKENI. CDR3 protein: CASSPEVGYGYTF. CDR3 nucleotides: TGTGCCAGCTCACCCGAGGTTGGCTATGGCTACACCTTC.

The J gene is TRBJ2-1, the V gene TRBV27; 10 bases match TRBD2. The CDR3 is 14 amino acids. Germline lookup yields CDR1 MNHEY and CDR2 SMNVEV (reference sequence). Trimming cost V 2 bases and J 8 bases; bases outside gene matches: 3. The CDR3 here is CASSLQREGHEQFF. CDR3 in DNA: TGTGCCAGCAGTTTACAGCGGGAGGGCCATGAGCAGTTCTTC.